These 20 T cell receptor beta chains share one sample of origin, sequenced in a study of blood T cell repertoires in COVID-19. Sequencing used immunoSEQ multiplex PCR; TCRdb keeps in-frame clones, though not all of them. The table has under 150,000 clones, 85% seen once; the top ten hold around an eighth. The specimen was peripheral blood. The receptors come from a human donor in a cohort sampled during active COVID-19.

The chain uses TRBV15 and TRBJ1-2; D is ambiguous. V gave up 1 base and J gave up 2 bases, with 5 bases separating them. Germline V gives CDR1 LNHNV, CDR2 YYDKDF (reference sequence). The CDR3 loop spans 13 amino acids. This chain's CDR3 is CATSRGGNYGYTF. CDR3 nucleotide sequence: TGTGCCACCAGCAGAGGAGGAAACTATGGCTACACCTTC.

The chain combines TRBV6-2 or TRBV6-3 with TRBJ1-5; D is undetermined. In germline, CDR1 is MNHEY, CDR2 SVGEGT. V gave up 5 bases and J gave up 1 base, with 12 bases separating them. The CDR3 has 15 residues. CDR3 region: CASSTGGSSNQPQHF. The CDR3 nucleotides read TGTGCCAGCAGTACTGGCGGGTCGAGCAATCAGCCCCAGCATTTT.

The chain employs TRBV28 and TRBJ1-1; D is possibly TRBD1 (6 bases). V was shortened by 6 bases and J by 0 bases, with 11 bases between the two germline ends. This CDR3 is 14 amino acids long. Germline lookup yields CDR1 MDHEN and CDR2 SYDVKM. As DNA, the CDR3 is TGTGCCAGCAGCTCAGACAGGCTGAACACTGAAGCTTTCTTT. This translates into CASSSDRLNTEAFF. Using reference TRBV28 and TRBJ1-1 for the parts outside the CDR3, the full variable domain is DVKVTQSSRYLVKRTGEKVFLECVQDMDHENMFWYRQDPGLGLRLIYFSYDVKMKEKGDIPEGYSVSREKKERFSLILESASTNQTSMYLCASSSDRLNTEAFFGQGTRLTVV.

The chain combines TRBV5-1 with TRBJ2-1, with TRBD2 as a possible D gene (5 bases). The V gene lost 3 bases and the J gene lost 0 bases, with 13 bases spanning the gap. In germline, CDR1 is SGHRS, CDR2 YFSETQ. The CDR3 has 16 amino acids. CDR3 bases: TGCGCCAGCAGCTCCACGGGGTTTAGCTCCTACAATGAGCAGTTCTTC. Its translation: CASSSTGFSSYNEQFF. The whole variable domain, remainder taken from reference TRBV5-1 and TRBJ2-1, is KAGVTQTPRYLIKTRGQQVTLSCSPISGHRSVSWYQQTPGQGLQFLFEYFSETQRNKGNFPGRFSGRQFSNSRSEMNVSTLELGDSALYLCASSSTGFSSYNEQFFGPGTRLTVL.

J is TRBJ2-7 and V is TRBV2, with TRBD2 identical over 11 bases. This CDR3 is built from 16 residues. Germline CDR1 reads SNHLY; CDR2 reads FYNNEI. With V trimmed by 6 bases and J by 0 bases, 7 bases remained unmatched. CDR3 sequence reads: CASRRGLAGGSYEQYF. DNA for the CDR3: TGTGCCAGCAGGAGAGGGCTAGCGGGAGGCTCCTACGAGCAGTACTTC.

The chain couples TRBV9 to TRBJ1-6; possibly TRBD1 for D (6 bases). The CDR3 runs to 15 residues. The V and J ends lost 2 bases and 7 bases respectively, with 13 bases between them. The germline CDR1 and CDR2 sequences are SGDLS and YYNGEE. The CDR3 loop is CASSVGGPFNSPLHF. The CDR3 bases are TGTGCCAGCAGCGTCGGGGGGCCTTTCAATTCACCCCTCCACTTT.

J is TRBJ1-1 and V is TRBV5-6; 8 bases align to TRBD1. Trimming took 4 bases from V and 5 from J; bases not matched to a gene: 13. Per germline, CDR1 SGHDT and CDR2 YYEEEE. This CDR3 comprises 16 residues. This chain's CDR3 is CASSDGQGSMWTEAFF. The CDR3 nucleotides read TGTGCCAGCAGCGACGGACAGGGTAGTATGTGGACTGAAGCTTTCTTT.

The CDR3: CASLRTGPNTEAFF. In nucleotides, the CDR3 is TGTGCCAGCCTCCGGACAGGGCCGAACACTGAAGCTTTCTTT. The genes are TRBV27 and TRBJ1-1; 8 bases line up with TRBD1. This CDR3 contains 14 residues. V was clipped by 8 bases and J by 1 base; unmatched bases: 6. Germline values: CDR1 MNHEY, CDR2 SMNVEV (reference sequence).

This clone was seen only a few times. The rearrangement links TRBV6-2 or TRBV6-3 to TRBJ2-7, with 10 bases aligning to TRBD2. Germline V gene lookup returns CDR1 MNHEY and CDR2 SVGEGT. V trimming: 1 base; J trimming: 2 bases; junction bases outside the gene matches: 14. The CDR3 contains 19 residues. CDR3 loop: CASSYYPTSGISRTYEQYF. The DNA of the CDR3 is TGTGCCAGCAGTTACTACCCCACTAGCGGGATCTCCCGAACCTACGAGCAGTACTTC.

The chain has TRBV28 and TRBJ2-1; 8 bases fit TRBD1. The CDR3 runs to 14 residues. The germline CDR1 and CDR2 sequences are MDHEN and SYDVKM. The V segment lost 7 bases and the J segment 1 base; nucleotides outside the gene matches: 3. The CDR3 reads CASNHRGSYNEQFF. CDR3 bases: TGTGCCAGCAATCACAGGGGGTCCTACAATGAGCAGTTCTTC.

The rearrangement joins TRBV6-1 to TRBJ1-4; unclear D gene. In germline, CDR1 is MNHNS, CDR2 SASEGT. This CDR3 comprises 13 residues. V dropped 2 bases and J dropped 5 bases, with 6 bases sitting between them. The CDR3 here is CASSELLNEKLFF. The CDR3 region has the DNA TGTGCCAGCAGTGAACTCCTGAATGAAAAACTGTTTTTT.

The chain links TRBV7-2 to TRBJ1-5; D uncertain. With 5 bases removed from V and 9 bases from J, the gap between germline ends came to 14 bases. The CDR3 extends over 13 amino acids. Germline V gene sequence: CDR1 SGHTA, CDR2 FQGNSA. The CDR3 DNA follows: TGTGCCAGCAGCACAGACGGGATGCGGCCCCAGCATTTT. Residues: CASSTDGMRPQHF.

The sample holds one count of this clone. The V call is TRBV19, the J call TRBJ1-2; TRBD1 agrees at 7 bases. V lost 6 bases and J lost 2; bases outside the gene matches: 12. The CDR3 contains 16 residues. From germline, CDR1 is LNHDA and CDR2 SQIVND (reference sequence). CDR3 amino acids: CASSPSGGARNYGYTF. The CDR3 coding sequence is TGTGCCAGTAGCCCCTCAGGGGGAGCCAGGAACTATGGCTACACCTTC. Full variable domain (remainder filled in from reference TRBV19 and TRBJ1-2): DGGITQSPKYLFRKEGQNVTLSCEQNLNHDAMYWYRQDPGQGLRLIYYSQIVNDFQKGDIAEGYSVSREKKESFPLTVTSAQKNPTAFYLCASSPSGGARNYGYTFGSGTRLTVV.

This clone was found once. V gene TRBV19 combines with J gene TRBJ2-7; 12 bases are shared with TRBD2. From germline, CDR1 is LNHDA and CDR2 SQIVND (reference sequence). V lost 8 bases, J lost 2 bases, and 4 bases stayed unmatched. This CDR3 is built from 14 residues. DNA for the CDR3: TGTGCCAGTCAAACTAGCGGGGGGCCCTACGAGCAGTACTTC. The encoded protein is CASQTSGGPYEQYF. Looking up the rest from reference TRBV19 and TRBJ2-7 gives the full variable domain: DGGITQSPKYLFRKEGQNVTLSCEQNLNHDAMYWYRQDPGQGLRLIYYSQIVNDFQKGDIAEGYSVSREKKESFPLTVTSAQKNPTAFYLCASQTSGGPYEQYFGPGTRLTVT.

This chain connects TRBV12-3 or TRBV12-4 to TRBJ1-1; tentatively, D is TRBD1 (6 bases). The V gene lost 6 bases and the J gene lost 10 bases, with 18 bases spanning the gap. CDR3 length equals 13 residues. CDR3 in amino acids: CASRMAGGRRAFF. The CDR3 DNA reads TGTGCCAGCAGGATGGCGGGGGGGCGCCGAGCTTTCTTT.

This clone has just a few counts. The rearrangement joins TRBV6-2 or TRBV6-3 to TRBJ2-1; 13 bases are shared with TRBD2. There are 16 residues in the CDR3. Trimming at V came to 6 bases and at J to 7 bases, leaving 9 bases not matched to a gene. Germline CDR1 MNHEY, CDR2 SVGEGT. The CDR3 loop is CASSALGLAGVNEQFF. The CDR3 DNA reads TGTGCCAGCAGCGCGCTCGGACTAGCGGGGGTTAATGAGCAGTTCTTC.

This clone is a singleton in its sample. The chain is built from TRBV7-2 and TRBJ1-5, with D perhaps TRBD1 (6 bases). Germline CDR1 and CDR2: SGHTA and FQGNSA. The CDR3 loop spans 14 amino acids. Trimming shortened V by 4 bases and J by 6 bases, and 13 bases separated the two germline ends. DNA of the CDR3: TGTGCCAGCAGCTCGACAGGTATCTTTCAGCCCCAGCATTTT. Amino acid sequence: CASSSTGIFQPQHF.

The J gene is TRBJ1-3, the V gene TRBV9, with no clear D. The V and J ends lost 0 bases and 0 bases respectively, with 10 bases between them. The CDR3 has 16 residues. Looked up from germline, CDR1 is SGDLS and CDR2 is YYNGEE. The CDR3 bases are TGTGCCAGCAGCGTAGGAGGACTGTACTCTGGAAACACCATATATTTT. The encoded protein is CASSVGGLYSGNTIYF.

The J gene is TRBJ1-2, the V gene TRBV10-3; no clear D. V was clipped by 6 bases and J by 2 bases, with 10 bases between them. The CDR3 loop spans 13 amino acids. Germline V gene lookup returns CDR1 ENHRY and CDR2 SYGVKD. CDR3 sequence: CAISGVLNYGYTF. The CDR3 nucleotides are TGTGCCATCAGCGGGGTCCTCAACTATGGCTACACCTTC.

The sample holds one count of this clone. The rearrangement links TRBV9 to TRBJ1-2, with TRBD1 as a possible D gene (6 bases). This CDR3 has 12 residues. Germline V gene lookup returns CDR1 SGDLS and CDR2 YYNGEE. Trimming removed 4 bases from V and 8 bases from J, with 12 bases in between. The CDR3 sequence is CASSSQGVGYTF. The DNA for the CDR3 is TGTGCCAGCAGCTCACAGGGAGTAGGCTACACCTTC.